This is a list of T cell receptor beta chains from one sample in a study of blood T cell repertoires in COVID-19. Libraries were prepared by immunoSEQ multiplex PCR; TCRdb keeps only in-frame clonotypes and omits some of them. This table has about 210,000 clones, about three quarters appearing once. The sample taken for sequencing was peripheral blood. Receptor source: an older woman with acute or convalescent COVID-19. Each CDR3 is given with its conserved first and last residue. Each record gives: J gene, V gene, D gene, clone size, CDR3 protein, CDR3 DNA. The D gene is left open where the match is weak. Clone size, where shown, is once, few, many, or a class for clones that have expanded.

J: TRBJ2-5
V: TRBV5-1
D: TRBD1
size: .
CDR3: CASSPTGEETQYF
DNA: TGCGCCAGCAGCCCGACAGGGGAAGAGACCCAGTACTTC

J: TRBJ2-7
V: TRBV3-1/TRBV3-2
D: TRBD2
size: .
CDR3: CASSPSGGAGEQYF
DNA: TGTGCCAGCAGCCCTAGCGGGGGGGCCGGCGAGCAGTACTTC

J: TRBJ2-5
V: TRBV19
D: .
size: .
CDR3: CASSPQGWQETQYF
DNA: TGTGCCAGTAGCCCCCAGGGGTGGCAAGAGACCCAGTACTTC

J: TRBJ1-2
V: TRBV6-1
D: .
size: .
CDR3: CASSETTNYGYTF
DNA: TGTGCCAGCAGTGAAACAACTAACTATGGCTACACCTTC

J: TRBJ1-2
V: TRBV19
D: TRBD1
size: .
CDR3: CASSISLGQGYGYTF
DNA: TGTGCCAGTAGTATAAGCCTGGGACAGGGCTATGGCTACACCTTC

J: TRBJ1-2
V: TRBV6-1
D: .
size: .
CDR3: CASSETGPHYTF
DNA: TGTGCCAGCAGTGAGACAGGCCCTCACTACACCTTC

J: TRBJ2-5
V: TRBV2
D: TRBD1
size: .
CDR3: CASSVGTGTQYF
DNA: TGTGCCAGCAGTGTGGGGACAGGGACCCAGTACTTC

J: TRBJ2-5
V: TRBV5-6
D: .
size: .
CDR3: CASSYPGTTQETQYF
DNA: TGTGCCAGCAGTTACCCCGGGACAACGCAAGAGACCCAGTACTTC

J: TRBJ2-7
V: TRBV7-2
D: TRBD2
size: few
CDR3: CASRPATLMSSGGAYEQYF
DNA: TGTGCCAGCAGGCCTGCCACCCTTATGTCTAGCGGGGGGGCCTACGAGCAGTACTTC

J: TRBJ2-1
V: TRBV6-5
D: .
size: .
CDR3: CASSSLVNEQFF
DNA: TGTGCCAGCAGTTCACTCGTTAATGAGCAGTTCTTC

J: TRBJ1-2
V: TRBV5-5
D: .
size: .
CDR3: CASSLTGSANYGYTF
DNA: TGTGCCAGCAGCTTAACAGGCTCAGCTAACTATGGCTACACCTTC

J: TRBJ2-1
V: TRBV2
D: TRBD2
size: .
CDR3: CASSEAERGGREQFF
DNA: TGTGCCAGCAGTGAAGCGGAGCGGGGGGGCCGTGAGCAGTTCTTC

J: TRBJ1-1
V: TRBV6-1
D: .
size: once
CDR3: CASSEQGGRGTEAFF
DNA: TGTGCCAGCAGTGAACAAGGAGGCCGGGGGACTGAAGCTTTCTTT

J: TRBJ2-1
V: TRBV7-2
D: TRBD2
size: .
CDR3: CASSLRAGESNEQFF
DNA: TGTGCCAGCAGCTTGAGGGCGGGGGAGTCGAATGAGCAGTTCTTC

J: TRBJ2-3
V: TRBV5-1
D: .
size: .
CDR3: CASSSVPGSDTQYF
DNA: TGCGCCAGCAGCTCAGTACCGGGATCCGATACGCAGTATTTT

J: TRBJ2-7
V: TRBV18
D: TRBD1
size: .
CDR3: CASSPGQGASFGEQYF
DNA: TGTGCCAGCTCACCTGGACAGGGGGCGTCTTTTGGTGAGCAGTACTTC

J: TRBJ1-2
V: TRBV10-2
D: .
size: once
CDR3: CASRTDSYGYTF
DNA: TGCGCCAGCAGAACGGACAGCTATGGCTACACCTTC

J: TRBJ2-2
V: TRBV4-1
D: .
size: .
CDR3: CASSPAGTTNTGELFF
DNA: TGCGCCAGCAGCCCCGCTGGTACTACGAACACCGGGGAGCTGTTTTTT

J: TRBJ2-5
V: TRBV3-1/TRBV3-2
D: TRBD2
size: once
CDR3: CASSLGTGGRQTQYF
DNA: TGTGCCAGCAGCCTAGGGACGGGGGGGCGGCAGACCCAGTACTTC

J: TRBJ1-5
V: TRBV6-5
D: TRBD1
size: few
CDR3: CASSRGIGDVAQHF
DNA: TGTGCCAGCAGCAGGGGGATTGGGGATGTAGCCCAGCATTTT

J: TRBJ2-3
V: TRBV7-3
D: .
size: .
CDR3: CASSLIGTDTQYF
DNA: TGTGCCAGCAGCTTAATCGGCACAGATACGCAGTATTTT

J: TRBJ1-2
V: TRBV6-5
D: .
size: .
CDR3: CASRGTLNYGYTF
DNA: TGTGCCAGCAGGGGGACACTTAACTATGGCTACACCTTC

J: TRBJ2-3
V: TRBV5-1
D: .
size: .
CDR3: CASSRLGSGTSTDTQYF
DNA: TGCGCCAGCTCGCGATTGGGATCCGGGACTAGCACAGATACGCAGTATTTT

J: TRBJ1-2
V: TRBV15
D: .
size: .
CDR3: CATSRELNTGNGYTF
DNA: TGTGCCACCAGCAGAGAGTTAAACACAGGGAATGGCTACACCTTC

J: TRBJ2-7
V: TRBV25-1
D: .
size: .
CDR3: CASSELGAGEQYF
DNA: TGTGCCAGCAGTGAATTGGGGGCGGGCGAGCAGTACTTC

J: TRBJ1-5
V: TRBV2
D: TRBD1
size: .
CDR3: CASRDRGEQPQHF
DNA: TGTGCCAGCAGAGACAGGGGCGAGCAGCCCCAGCATTTT

J: TRBJ1-5
V: TRBV30
D: TRBD1
size: .
CDR3: CAWSKDRGYSNQPQHF
DNA: TGTGCCTGGAGTAAAGACAGGGGGTATAGCAATCAGCCCCAGCATTTT

J: TRBJ1-2
V: TRBV5-5
D: .
size: .
CDR3: CASSSHLTENYGYTF
DNA: TGTGCCAGCAGCTCGCATTTGACGGAGAACTATGGCTACACCTTC

J: TRBJ2-2
V: TRBV7-2
D: .
size: .
CDR3: CASSSGFVATGELFF
DNA: TGTGCCAGCAGCTCGGGGTTTGTTGCCACCGGGGAGCTGTTTTTT

J: TRBJ2-1
V: TRBV9
D: .
size: .
CDR3: CASREGDFFTDEQFF
DNA: TGTGCCAGCAGGGAAGGGGACTTCTTCACCGATGAGCAGTTCTTC

J: TRBJ2-2
V: TRBV3-1/TRBV3-2
D: TRBD2
size: .
CDR3: CASSPTMSSGNTGELFF
DNA: TGTGCCAGCAGCCCTACTATGTCTAGCGGAAACACCGGGGAGCTGTTTTTT